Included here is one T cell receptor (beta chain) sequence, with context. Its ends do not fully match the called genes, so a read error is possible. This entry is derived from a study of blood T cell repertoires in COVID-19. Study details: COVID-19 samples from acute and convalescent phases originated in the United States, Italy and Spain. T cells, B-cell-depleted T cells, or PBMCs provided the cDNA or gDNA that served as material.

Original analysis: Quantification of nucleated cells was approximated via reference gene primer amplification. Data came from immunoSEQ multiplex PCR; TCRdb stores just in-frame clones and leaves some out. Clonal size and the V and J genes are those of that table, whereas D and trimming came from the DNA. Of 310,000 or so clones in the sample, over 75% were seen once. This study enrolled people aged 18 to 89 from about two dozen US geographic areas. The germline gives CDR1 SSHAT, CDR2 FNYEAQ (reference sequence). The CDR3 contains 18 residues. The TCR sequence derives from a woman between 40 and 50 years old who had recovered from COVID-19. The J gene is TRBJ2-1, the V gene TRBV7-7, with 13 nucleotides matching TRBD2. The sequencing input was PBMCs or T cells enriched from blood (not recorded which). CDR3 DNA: TGTGCTAGCAGCTTATTTTCTGGGACTAGCGGGACCTACAATGAGCAGTTCTTC. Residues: CASSLFSGTSGTYNEQFF.